This T cell receptor beta chain was captured in a study of blood T cell repertoires in COVID-19. Study information: PBMCs, B-cell-depleted T cells, or T cells provided the cDNA or gDNA that made up the material.

Source study methods: How many nucleated cells were present was estimated from reference gene primer amplification. Some clones are missing from TCRdb's copy, which holds only in-frame ones; the method was immunoSEQ multiplex PCR. From that table come the V and J calls and clone size; the DNA was used to work out D and trimming. Among about 24,000 clones listed, over 75% were seen once. Material: peripheral blood. The clonotype was recovered from a woman in her sixties or seventies with COVID-19, enrolled during active disease.

DNA for the CDR3: TGTGCCAGTAGCGGACTCTTAATGGGGACCCAGTACTTC. Translating gives CASSGLLMGTQYF. The chain combines TRBV19 with TRBJ2-5, with D perhaps matching TRBD2 (5 bases). The CDR3 is 13 amino acids. CDR1 and CDR2 (germline): LNHDA, SQIVND (reference sequence). Trimming cost V 6 bases and J 7 bases, with 15 bases left between them. Filled out from reference TRBV19 and TRBJ2-5, the complete variable domain reads DGGITQSPKYLFRKEGQNVTLSCEQNLNHDAMYWYRQDPGQGLRLIYYSQIVNDFQKGDIAEGYSVSREKKESFPLTVTSAQKNPTAFYLCASSGLLMGTQYFGPGTRLLVL.